These 10 T cell receptor beta chains were sequenced from one sample in a study of graft-versus-host responses after intestinal transplantation. For these receptors, no antigen is known. This table comes from immunoSEQ multiplex PCR, and its TCRdb copy is limited to in-frame clones, with some not included. This sample yields fewer than 120,000 clones, of which 85% to 95% are seen a single time; roughly 0.5% belongs to the top ten. This material consisted of unstimulated CD8+ T cells sorted from spleen or lymph node cells, taken before intestinal transplant. The receptors come from a human donor who received an intestinal transplant.

Remarks on this clone: The identical CDR3 is also encoded by other nucleotide sequences in the sample. This chain uses TRBV6-5 with TRBJ2-1; D is undetermined. Trimming cost V 0 bases and J 7 bases, with 7 bases left between them. The CDR3 loop spans 13 amino acids. Germline V gene data show CDR1 as MNHEY and CDR2 as SVGAGI. DNA of the CDR3: TGTGCCAGCAGTTACTCGTCTGCTAATGAGCAGTTCTTC. Translating it yields CASSYSSANEQFF.

In DNA form, the CDR3 reads TGCAGCGTTGGTATAAAAGGTGTCGGGGCTGGAGATACGCAGTATTTT. Its translation is CSVGIKGVGAGDTQYF. V gene TRBV29-1 combines with J gene TRBJ2-3; D tentatively fits TRBD1 or TRBD2 (5 bases each). Per the germline V gene, CDR1 is SQVTM and CDR2 is ANQGSEA. Between the trimmed V and J ends, which lost 4 bases and 5 bases, there was a span of 22 bases. The CDR3 totals 16 residues.

The chain carries TRBV28 and TRBJ2-7; 7 bases map to TRBD2. The ends lost 1 base at V and 6 bases at J; junction bases unmatched: 3. Germline CDR1 is MDHEN and CDR2 is SYDVKM. This CDR3 contains 13 residues. This CDR3 reads CASSLSRTSEQYF. The CDR3 DNA sequence: TGTGCCAGCAGTTTATCTCGGACTAGCGAGCAGTACTTC.

The rearrangement uses TRBV13 and TRBJ2-1, with TRBD2 matching 10 bases. CDR3 length: 15 residues. CDR1 is PRHDT, CDR2 FYEKMQ, per germline (reference sequence). Losses at the gene ends were 4 bases for V and 5 bases for J; bases not matched to a gene: 5. The CDR3 sequence is CASSSKLAGDNEQFF. Here the CDR3 DNA reads TGTGCCAGCAGCTCCAAGCTAGCGGGAGACAATGAGCAGTTCTTC.

This clone was seen a handful of times. This chain connects TRBV4-1 to TRBJ2-1; tentative D call: TRBD2 (5 bases). The V gene lost 3 bases and the J gene lost 3 bases, with 9 bases spanning the gap. CDR1 is MGHRA and CDR2 is YSYEKL in the germline V gene. The length of the CDR3 is 14 residues. CDR3: CASSHEGVYNEQFF. The CDR3, as DNA: TGCGCCAGCAGCCACGAGGGAGTCTACAATGAGCAGTTCTTC.

The rearrangement uses TRBV30 and TRBJ1-2; D is ambiguous. There are 12 residues in the CDR3. Looked up from germline, CDR1 is GTSNPN and CDR2 is SVGIG (reference sequence). The V and J ends lost 5 bases and 4 bases respectively, with 11 bases between them. The CDR3 coding sequence is TGTGCCTGGGAGAGGGCGGGCTATGGCTACACCTTC. Amino acids: CAWERAGYGYTF. Together with reference TRBV30 and TRBJ1-2, the CDR3 gives the full variable domain: SQTIHQWPATLVQPVGSPLSLECTVEGTSNPNLYWYRQAAGRGLQLLFYSVGIGQISSEVPQNLSASRPQDRQFILSSKKLLLSDSGFYLCAWERAGYGYTFGSGTRLTVV.

This clone was seen just once. V usage is TRBV11-3 and J usage is TRBJ2-2; D possibly matches TRBD1 or TRBD2 (6 bases each). The ends were cut back, 5 bases at V and 6 bases at J, with 13 bases in the middle. The CDR3 length is 14 residues. The germline gives CDR1 SGHNT, CDR2 YENEEA. CDR3 sequence (DNA): TGTGCCAGCAGCCCCTCTAGGGGGGCCGGGGAGCTGTTTTTT. Translating it yields CASSPSRGAGELFF.

This clone was detected only once. The CDR3 DNA reads TGTGCCTGGACAGGGTTCGATGAAAAACTGTTTTTT. It specifies CAWTGFDEKLFF. The chain carries TRBV30 and TRBJ1-4, with TRBD1 as a possible D gene (5 bases). CDR1 and CDR2 from the germline V gene are GTSNPN and SVGIG (reference sequence). The V end lost 4 bases, the J end lost 6 bases, and 9 bases lay between the germline ends. The CDR3 spans 12 residues.

The genes are TRBV11-2 and TRBJ2-7; 13 positions match TRBD2. This CDR3 contains 16 residues. V lost 0 bases, J lost 4 bases, and 3 bases stayed unmatched. Looked up from germline, CDR1 is SGHAT and CDR2 is FQNNGV. The CDR3 is CASSLDRTSGSYEQYF. The CDR3 nucleotides read TGTGCCAGCAGCTTAGATAGGACTAGCGGGAGTTACGAGCAGTACTTC.

This chain uses TRBV7-3 with TRBJ2-1; possible D gene TRBD2, 6 bases. This CDR3 has 16 amino acids. Trimming pared 5 bases from V and 3 bases from J, leaving 17 bases between. Germline CDR1 and CDR2: SGHTA and FQGTGA. In DNA form, the CDR3 reads TGTGCCAGCAGCCCGGGGTATGCAGCGGGCTACAATGAGCAGTTCTTC. This gives the protein CASSPGYAAGYNEQFF.